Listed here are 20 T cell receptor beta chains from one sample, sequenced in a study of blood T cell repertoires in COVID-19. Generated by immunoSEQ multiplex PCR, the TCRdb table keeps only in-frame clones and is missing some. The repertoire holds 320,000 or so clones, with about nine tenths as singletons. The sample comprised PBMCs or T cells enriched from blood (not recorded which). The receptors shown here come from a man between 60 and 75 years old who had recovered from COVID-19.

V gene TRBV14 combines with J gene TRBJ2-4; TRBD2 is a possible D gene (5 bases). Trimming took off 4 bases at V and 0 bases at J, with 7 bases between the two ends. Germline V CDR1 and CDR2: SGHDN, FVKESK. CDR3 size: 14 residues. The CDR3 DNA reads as TGTGCCAGCAGCCTCGGAGGAGCCAAAAACATTCAGTACTTC. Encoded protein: CASSLGGAKNIQYF.

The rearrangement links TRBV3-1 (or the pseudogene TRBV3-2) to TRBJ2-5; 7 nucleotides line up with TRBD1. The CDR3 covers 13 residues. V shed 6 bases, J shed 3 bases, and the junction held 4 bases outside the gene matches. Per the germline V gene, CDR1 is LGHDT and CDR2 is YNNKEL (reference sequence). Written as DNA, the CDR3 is TGTGCCAGCAGGGCAGGGGGTGAAGAGACCCAGTACTTC. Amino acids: CASRAGGEETQYF.

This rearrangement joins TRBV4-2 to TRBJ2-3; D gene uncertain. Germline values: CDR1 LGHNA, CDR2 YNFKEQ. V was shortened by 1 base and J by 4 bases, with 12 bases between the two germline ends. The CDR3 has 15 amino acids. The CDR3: CASSQGLPRSDTQYF. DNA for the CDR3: TGTGCCAGCAGCCAAGGTCTCCCCCGGTCAGATACGCAGTATTTT.

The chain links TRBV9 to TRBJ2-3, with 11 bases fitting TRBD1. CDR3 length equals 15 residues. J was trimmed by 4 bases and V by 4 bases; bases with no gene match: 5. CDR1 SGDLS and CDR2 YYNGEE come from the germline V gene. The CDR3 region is CASSMMGQGADTQYF. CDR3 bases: TGTGCCAGCAGCATGATGGGACAGGGGGCAGATACGCAGTATTTT.

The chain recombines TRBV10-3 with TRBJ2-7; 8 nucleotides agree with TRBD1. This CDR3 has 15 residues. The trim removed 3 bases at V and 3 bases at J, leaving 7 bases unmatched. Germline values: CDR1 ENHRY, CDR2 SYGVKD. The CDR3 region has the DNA TGTGCCATCAGTGAACCCGGGACAGGAGACTACGAGCAGTACTTC. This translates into CAISEPGTGDYEQYF.

DNA of the CDR3: TGTGCCAGCTCAGGACAGGCTAATCAGCCCCAGCATTTT. Encoded protein: CASSGQANQPQHF. The chain employs TRBV18 and TRBJ1-5, with 7 bases that match TRBD1. This CDR3 comprises 13 residues. Germline-derived CDR1 and CDR2 are KGHSH and LQKENI. Trimming cost V 5 bases and J 4 bases; bases outside gene matches: 2.

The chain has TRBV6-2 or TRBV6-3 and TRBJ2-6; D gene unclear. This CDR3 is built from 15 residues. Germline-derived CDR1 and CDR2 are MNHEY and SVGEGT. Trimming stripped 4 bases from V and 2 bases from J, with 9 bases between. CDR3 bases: TGTGCCAGCAGTTCTCTGAGGACTGGGGCCAACGTCCTGACTTTC. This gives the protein CASSSLRTGANVLTF.

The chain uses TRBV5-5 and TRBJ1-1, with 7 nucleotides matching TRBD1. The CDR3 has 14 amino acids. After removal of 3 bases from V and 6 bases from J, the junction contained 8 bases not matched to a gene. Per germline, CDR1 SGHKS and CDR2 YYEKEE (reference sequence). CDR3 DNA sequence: TGTGCCAGCAGCTACCGGGACAGCCGTTCTGAAGCTTTCTTT. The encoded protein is CASSYRDSRSEAFF.

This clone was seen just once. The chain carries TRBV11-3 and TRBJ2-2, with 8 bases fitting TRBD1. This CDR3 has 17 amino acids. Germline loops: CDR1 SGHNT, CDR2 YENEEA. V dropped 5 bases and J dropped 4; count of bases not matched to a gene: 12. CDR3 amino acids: CASSPRPTGEATGELFF. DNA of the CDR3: TGTGCCAGCAGCCCTCGGCCGACAGGGGAGGCCACCGGGGAGCTGTTTTTT. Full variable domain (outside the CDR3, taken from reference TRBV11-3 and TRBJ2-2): EAGVVQSPRYKIIEKKQPVAFWCNPISGHNTLYWYLQNLGQGPELLIRYENEEAVDDSQLPKDRFSAERLKGVDSTLKIQPAELGDSAVYLCASSPRPTGEATGELFFGEGSRLTVL.

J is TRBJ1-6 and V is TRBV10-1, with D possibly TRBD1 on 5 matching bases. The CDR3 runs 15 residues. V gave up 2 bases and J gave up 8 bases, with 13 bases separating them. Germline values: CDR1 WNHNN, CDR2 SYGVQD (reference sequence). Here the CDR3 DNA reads TGCGCCAGCAGTGAGAATCGGGTAGGGGATTCACCCCTCCACTTT. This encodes CASSENRVGDSPLHF.

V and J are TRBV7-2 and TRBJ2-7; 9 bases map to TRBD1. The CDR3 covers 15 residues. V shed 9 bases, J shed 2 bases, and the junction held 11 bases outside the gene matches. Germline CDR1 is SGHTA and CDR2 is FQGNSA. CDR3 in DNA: TGTGCCAGTTCTACAGGGGGCGTCTCAACCTACGAGCAGTACTTC. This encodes CASSTGGVSTYEQYF.

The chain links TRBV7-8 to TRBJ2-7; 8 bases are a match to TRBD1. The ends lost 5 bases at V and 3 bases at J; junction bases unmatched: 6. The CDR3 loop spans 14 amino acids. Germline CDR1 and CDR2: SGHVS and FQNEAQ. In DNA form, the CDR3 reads TGTGCCAGCAGCCCAGGGGGACAGGACTACGAGCAGTACTTC. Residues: CASSPGGQDYEQYF.

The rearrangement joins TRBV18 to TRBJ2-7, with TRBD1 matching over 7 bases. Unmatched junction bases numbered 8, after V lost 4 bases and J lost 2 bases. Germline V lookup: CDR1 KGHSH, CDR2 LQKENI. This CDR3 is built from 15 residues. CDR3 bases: TGTGCCAGCTCACTTCGACAGGGCGACCCCTACGAGCAGTACTTC. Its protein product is CASSLRQGDPYEQYF. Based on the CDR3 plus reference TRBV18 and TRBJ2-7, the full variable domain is NAGVMQNPRHLVRRRGQEARLRCSPMKGHSHVYWYRQLPEEGLKFMVYLQKENIIDESGMPKERFSAEFPKEGPSILRIQQVVRGDSAAYFCASSLRQGDPYEQYFGPGTRLTVT.

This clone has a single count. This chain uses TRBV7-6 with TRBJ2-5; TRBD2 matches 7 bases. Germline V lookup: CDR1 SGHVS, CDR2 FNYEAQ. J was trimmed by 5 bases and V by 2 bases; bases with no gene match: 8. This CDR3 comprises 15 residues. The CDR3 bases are TGTGCCAGCAGCTTAAGTATGATGGGAGGGGAGACCCAGTACTTC. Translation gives CASSLSMMGGETQYF.

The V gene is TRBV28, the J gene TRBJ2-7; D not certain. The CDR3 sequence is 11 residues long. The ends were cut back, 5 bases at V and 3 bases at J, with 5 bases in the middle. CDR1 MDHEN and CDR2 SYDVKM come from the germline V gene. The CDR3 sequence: CASSILYEQYF. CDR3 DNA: TGTGCCAGCAGTATCCTCTACGAGCAGTACTTC.

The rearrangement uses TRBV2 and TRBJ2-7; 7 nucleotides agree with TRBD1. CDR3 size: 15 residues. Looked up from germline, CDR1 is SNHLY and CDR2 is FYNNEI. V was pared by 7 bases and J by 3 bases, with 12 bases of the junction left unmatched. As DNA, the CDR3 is TGTGCCAGCATTAATTTCCCGGGACAGTACTACGAGCAGTACTTC. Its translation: CASINFPGQYYEQYF.

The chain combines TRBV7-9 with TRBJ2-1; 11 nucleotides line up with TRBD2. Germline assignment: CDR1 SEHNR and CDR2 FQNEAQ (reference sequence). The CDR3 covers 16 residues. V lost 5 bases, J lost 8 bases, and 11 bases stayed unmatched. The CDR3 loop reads CASSHSGRALIDEQFF. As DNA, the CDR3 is TGTGCCAGCAGCCATAGCGGGAGGGCCTTAATCGATGAGCAGTTCTTC.

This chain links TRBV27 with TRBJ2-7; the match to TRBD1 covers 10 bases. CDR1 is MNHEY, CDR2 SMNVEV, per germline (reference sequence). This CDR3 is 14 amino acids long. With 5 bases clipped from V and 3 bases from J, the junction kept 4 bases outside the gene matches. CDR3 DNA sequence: TGTGCCAGCAGTCGAAGGGACAGGGGCTACGAGCAGTACTTC. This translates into CASSRRDRGYEQYF.

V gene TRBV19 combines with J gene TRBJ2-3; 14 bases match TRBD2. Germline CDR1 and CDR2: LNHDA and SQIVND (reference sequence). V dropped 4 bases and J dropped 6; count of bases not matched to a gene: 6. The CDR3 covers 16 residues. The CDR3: CASSTGTSGSADTQYF. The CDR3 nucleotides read TGTGCCAGTAGTACCGGGACTAGCGGGAGCGCGGATACGCAGTATTTT. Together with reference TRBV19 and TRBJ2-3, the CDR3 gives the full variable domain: DGGITQSPKYLFRKEGQNVTLSCEQNLNHDAMYWYRQDPGQGLRLIYYSQIVNDFQKGDIAEGYSVSREKKESFPLTVTSAQKNPTAFYLCASSTGTSGSADTQYFGPGTRLTVL.

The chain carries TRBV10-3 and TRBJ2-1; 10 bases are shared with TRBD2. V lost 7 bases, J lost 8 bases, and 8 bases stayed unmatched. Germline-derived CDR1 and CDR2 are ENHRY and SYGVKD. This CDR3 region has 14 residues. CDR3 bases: TGTGCCATCAACCTAGCGGGAGCTTCGGATGAGCAGTTCTTC. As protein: CAINLAGASDEQFF.